Below are 6 T cell receptor beta chains sequenced from a single sample in a study of OX40 agonist ivuxolimab in advanced cancers. Only in-frame clones appear in the TCRdb table, and some are missing; sequencing was by immunoSEQ multiplex PCR. The table has fewer than 80,000 clones, approximately 92% seen once. The sequenced sample was CD4+ or CD8+ T cells sorted from blood, obtained in a trial of the OX40 agonist ivuxolimab. Receptors originate from an adult with an advanced solid tumor such as melanoma, head and neck, liver or kidney cancer.

This clone was counted once. In nucleotides, the CDR3 is TGCAGCGTTGATACAGGGGGCGGGAACACTGAAGCTTTCTTT. It yields the protein CSVDTGGGNTEAFF. The chain is built from TRBV29-1 and TRBJ1-1, with 9 nucleotides matching TRBD1. This CDR3 has 14 residues. The J segment lost 1 base and the V segment lost 3 bases, leaving 3 bases of the junction unmatched. The germline V gene encodes CDR1 SQVTM and CDR2 ANQGSEA.

The V gene is TRBV19, the J gene TRBJ2-1; possible D gene TRBD2, 6 bases. Trimming cost V 8 bases and J 6 bases, with 14 bases left between them. The length of the CDR3 is 13 residues. Per germline, CDR1 LNHDA and CDR2 SQIVND (reference sequence). The CDR3 sequence: CASSPTSSNEQFF. CDR3 in DNA: TGTGCCAGTTCCCCAACTAGCAGCAATGAGCAGTTCTTC.

The chain recombines TRBV4-2 with TRBJ2-7; D gene unclear. Deletions cut 0 bases from V and 3 bases from J, with 3 bases between. This CDR3 has 12 amino acids. The germline gives CDR1 LGHNA, CDR2 YNFKEQ. This chain's CDR3 is CASSQEGYEQYF. Written as DNA, the CDR3 is TGTGCCAGCAGCCAAGAAGGCTACGAGCAGTACTTC.

The chain recombines TRBV6-1 with TRBJ1-2; D may be TRBD1 (5 bases). Per the germline V gene, CDR1 is MNHNS and CDR2 is SASEGT. The V end lost 0 bases, the J end lost 8 bases, and 22 bases lay between the germline ends. The CDR3 consists of 17 residues. The CDR3 bases are TGTGCCAGCAGTGAAGCCCACCCTCGGACACCCGCGGGGGGCTACACCTTC. It translates to CASSEAHPRTPAGGYTF.

The chain carries TRBV9 and TRBJ1-3; no reliable D call. Germline CDR1 SGDLS, CDR2 YYNGEE. This CDR3 has 16 residues. V was shortened by 4 bases and J by 6 bases, with 20 bases between the two germline ends. As DNA, the CDR3 is TGTGCCAGCAGCCCCCTTGCAGGTTTATCGGCAAACACCATATATTTT. It encodes CASSPLAGLSANTIYF.

This clone was counted a few times. The chain uses TRBV6-5 and TRBJ2-5; 7 bases map to TRBD2. V shed 6 bases, J shed 0 bases, and the junction held 7 bases outside the gene matches. This CDR3 region has 15 residues. Per the germline V gene, CDR1 is MNHEY and CDR2 is SVGAGI. CDR3 sequence: CASSSTGGNQETQYF. The DNA for the CDR3 is TGTGCCAGCAGCTCAACCGGGGGGAACCAAGAGACCCAGTACTTC.